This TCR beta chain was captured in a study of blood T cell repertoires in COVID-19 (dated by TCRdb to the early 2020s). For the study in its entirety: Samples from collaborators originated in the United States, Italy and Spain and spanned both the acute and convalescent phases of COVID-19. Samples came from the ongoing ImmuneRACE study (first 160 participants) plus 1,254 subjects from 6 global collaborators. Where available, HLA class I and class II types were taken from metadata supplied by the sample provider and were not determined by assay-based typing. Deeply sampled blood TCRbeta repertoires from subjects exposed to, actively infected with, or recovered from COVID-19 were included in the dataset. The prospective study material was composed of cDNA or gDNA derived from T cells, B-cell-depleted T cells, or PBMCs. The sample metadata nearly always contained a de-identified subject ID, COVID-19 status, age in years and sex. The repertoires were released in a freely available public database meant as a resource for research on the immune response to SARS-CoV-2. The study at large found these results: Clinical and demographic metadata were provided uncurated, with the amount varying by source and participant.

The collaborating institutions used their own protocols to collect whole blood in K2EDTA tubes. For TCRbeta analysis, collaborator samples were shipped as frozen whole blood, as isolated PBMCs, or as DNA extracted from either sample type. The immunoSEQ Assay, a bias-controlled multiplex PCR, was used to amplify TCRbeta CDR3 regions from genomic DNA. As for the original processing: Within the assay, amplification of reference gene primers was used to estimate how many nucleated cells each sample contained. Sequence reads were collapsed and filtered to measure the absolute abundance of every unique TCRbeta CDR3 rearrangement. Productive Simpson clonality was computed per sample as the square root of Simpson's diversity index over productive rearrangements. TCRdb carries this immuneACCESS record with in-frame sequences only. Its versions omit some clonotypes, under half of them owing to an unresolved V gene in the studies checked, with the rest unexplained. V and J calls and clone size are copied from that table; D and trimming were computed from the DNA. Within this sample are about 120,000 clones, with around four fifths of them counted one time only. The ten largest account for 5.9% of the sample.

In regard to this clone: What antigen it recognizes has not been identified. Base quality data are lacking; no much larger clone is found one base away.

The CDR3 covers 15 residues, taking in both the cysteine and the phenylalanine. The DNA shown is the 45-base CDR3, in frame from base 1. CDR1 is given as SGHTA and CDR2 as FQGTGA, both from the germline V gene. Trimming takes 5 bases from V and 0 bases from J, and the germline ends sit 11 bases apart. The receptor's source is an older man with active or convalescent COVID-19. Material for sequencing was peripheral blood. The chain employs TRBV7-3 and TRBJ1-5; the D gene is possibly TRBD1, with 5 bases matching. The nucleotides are TGTGCCAGCAGCCCGACAGTCTATAGCAATCAGCCCCAGCATTTT. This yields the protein CASSPTVYSNQPQHF.